The entry below describes one TCR beta chain. The record originates from a study of blood T cell repertoires in COVID-19. Study in general: Spain, Italy and the United States supplied samples that represented acute and convalescent COVID-19.

Original handling: The assay estimated nucleated cells by amplifying reference gene primers. Assay: immunoSEQ multiplex PCR; the TCRdb copy retains only in-frame clones and omits some. The DNA was the basis for D and trimming; V, J and clone size are from that table. The sample shows roughly 140,000 clones, approximately 90% of them seen only once. This receptor was identified in an older woman with active or convalescent COVID-19. Source material: peripheral blood.

In nucleotides, the CDR3 is TGTGCCAGCAGCGCCGGGACAGCGGGCTATTCACCCCTCCACTTT. This gives the protein CASSAGTAGYSPLHF. The chain recombines TRBV7-2 with TRBJ1-6, with TRBD1 matching 7 bases. The germline CDR1 and CDR2 sequences are SGHTA and FQGNSA. J lost 8 bases, V lost 5 bases, and 9 bases had no gene match. The CDR3 is made up of 15 amino acids.